This entry is about one T cell receptor (delta chain). This sequence may be a read error, since a much larger clone differs from it by one base. The same CDR3 can be traced to other DNA sequences in this sample. The CDR3 runs 15 residues. Germline-derived CDR1 and CDR2 are TSWWSYY and QGS. The germline V and J ends were trimmed by 0 bases and 1 base, with 9 bases remaining between them. The source of the sample is a study of gamma-delta chains in newborns, infants, children. TCRdb re-processed the reads using CATT. Of about 4,900 delta-chain clones in the sample, under 4% are singletons; the top ten hold less than 9.5%.

The receptor was derived from a child who was a newborn, infant or young child, either healthy, febrile or measles-vaccinated (not recorded which). The sequencing input was blood. The genes are TRDV1 and TRDJ1; D gene ambiguous. CDR3: CALGELVLGTDKLIF. The CDR3 DNA reads as TGTGCTCTTGGGGAACTGGTACTTGGCACCGATAAACTCATCTTT.